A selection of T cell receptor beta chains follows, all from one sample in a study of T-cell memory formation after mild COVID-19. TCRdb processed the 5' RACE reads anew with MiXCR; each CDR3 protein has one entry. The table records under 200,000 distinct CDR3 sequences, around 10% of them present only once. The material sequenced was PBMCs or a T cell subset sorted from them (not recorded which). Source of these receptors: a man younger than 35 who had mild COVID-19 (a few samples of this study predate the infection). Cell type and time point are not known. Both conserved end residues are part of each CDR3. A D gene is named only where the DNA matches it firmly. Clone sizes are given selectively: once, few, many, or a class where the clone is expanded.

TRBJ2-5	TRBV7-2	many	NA	CASSFVRLSGQETQYF	TGTGCCAGCAGCTTTGTACGACTAAGCGGGCAAGAGACCCAGTACTTC
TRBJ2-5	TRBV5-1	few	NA	CASSSGRWETQYF	TGCGCCAGCAGCTCAGGCCGCTGGGAGACCCAGTACTTC
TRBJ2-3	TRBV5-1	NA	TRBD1	CASSSGPGGITDTQYF	TGCGCCAGCAGCTCCGGACCAGGGGGTATAACAGATACGCAGTATTTT
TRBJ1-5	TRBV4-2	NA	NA	CASSQDGDIGSNQPQHF	TGTGCCAGCAGCCAAGATGGGGACATTGGGTCCAATCAGCCCCAGCATTTT
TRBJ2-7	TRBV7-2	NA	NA	CASSPGWGPYEQYF	TGTGCCAGCAGCCCTGGCTGGGGGCCCTACGAGCAGTACTTC
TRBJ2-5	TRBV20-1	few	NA	CSAPDYFQETQYF	TGCAGTGCTCCGGACTACTTCCAAGAGACCCAGTACTTC
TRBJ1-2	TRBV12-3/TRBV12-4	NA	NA	CASSLQGVGGYTF	TGTGCCAGCAGTCTTCAAGGTGTGGGAGGCTACACCTTC
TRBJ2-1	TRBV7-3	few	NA	CASSLGTLQFF	TGTGCCAGCAGCTTAGGGACCCTGCAGTTCTTC
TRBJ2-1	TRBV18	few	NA	CASRDWAGYEQFF	TGTGCCAGCAGGGATTGGGCTGGTTATGAGCAGTTCTTC
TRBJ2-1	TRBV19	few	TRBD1	CASSADRGSSYNEQFF	TGTGCCAGTAGTGCGGACAGGGGGAGCTCCTACAATGAGCAGTTCTTC
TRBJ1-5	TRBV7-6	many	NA	CASSHRSGPQHF	TGTGCCAGCAGTCACAGAAGCGGGCCCCAGCATTTT
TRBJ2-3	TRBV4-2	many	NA	CASSQDWGATDTQYF	TGTGCCAGCAGCCAAGATTGGGGGGCGACAGATACGCAGTATTTT
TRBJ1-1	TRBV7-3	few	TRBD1	CASSSYRGTEAFF	TGTGCCAGCAGCTCGTACAGGGGTACTGAAGCTTTCTTT
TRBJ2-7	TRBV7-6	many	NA	CASSSVRGYHEQYF	TGTGCCAGCAGCTCAGTTCGGGGGTACCACGAGCAGTACTTC
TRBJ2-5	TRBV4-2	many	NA	CASSQDGRETQYF	TGTGCCAGCAGCCAAGACGGACGGGAGACCCAGTACTTC
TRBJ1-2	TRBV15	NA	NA	CATSRAGQSYGYTF	TGTGCCACCAGCAGAGCAGGACAGAGTTATGGCTACACCTTC
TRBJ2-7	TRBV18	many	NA	CASSRESYEQYF	TGTGCCAGCTCACGCGAATCCTACGAGCAGTACTTC
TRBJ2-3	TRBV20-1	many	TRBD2	CSARLADLTDTQYF	TGCAGTGCTAGACTAGCGGATCTCACAGATACGCAGTATTTT
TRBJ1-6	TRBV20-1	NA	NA	CSAPRDSYNSPLHF	TGCAGTGCCCCAAGGGACTCCTATAATTCACCCCTCCACTTT
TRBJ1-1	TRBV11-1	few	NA	CASSPHESTPFF	TGTGCCAGCAGCCCGCACGAGTCGACACCTTTCTTT
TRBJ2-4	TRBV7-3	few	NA	CASSESGLRGNIQYF	TGTGCCAGCAGCGAGAGCGGACTTCGAGGCAACATTCAGTACTTC
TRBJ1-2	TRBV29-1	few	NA	CSADPPRTF	TGCAGCGCGGACCCCCCGCGCACCTTC
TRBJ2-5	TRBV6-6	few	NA	CASSYTKETQYF	TGTGCCAGCAGTTACACTAAAGAGACCCAGTACTTC
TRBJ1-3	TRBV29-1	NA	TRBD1	CSVTPGQGYSGNTIYF	TGCAGCGTCACCCCGGGACAGGGTTACTCTGGAAACACCATATATTTT
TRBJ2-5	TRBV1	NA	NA	CTSSQDPSVRGDQETQYF	TGCACCAGCAGCCAAGATCCCTCGGTCCGGGGGGACCAAGAGACCCAGTACTTC
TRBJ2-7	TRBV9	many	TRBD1	CASSPSGRTGLGDGHEQYF	TGTGCCAGCAGCCCAAGCGGTCGGACAGGGCTTGGGGATGGTCACGAGCAGTACTTC
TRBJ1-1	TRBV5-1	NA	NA	CASSLTVMNTEAFF	TGCGCCAGCAGCTTGACCGTAATGAACACTGAAGCTTTCTTT
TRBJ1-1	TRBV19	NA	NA	CASSGGRRDTEAFF	TGTGCCAGTAGTGGGGGAAGGAGGGACACTGAAGCTTTCTTT
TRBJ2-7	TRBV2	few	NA	CASSEVRQASEQYF	TGTGCCAGCAGTGAAGTGAGACAGGCCTCCGAGCAGTACTTC
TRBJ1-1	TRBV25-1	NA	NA	CASRSSGVGANTEAFF	TGTGCCAGCAGGTCCAGCGGCGTGGGGGCGAACACTGAAGCTTTCTTT
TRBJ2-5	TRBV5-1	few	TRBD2	CASSLAAGEETQYF	TGCGCCAGCAGCTTGGCGGCGGGGGAAGAGACCCAGTACTTC
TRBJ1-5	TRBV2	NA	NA	CASRLTVSNQPQHF	TGTGCCAGCAGGCTGACTGTTAGCAATCAGCCCCAGCATTTT
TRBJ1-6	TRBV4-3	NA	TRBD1	CASSQDRRSGQGFALHF	TGCGCCAGCAGCCAAGATCGGCGCTCCGGACAGGGATTTGCCCTCCACTTT
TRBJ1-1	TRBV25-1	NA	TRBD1	CASSGQGAWGTEAFF	TGTGCCAGCAGTGGACAGGGGGCTTGGGGCACTGAAGCTTTCTTT
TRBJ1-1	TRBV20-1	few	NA	CSASGGNAFF	TGCAGTGCAAGTGGGGGTAACGCTTTCTTT
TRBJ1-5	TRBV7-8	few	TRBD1	CASSLDRQGGQPQHF	TGTGCCAGCAGCTTAGATCGACAGGGGGGTCAGCCCCAGCATTTT
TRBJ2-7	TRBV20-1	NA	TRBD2	CSAREASGEYEQYF	TGCAGTGCTAGAGAGGCTAGCGGGGAGTACGAGCAGTACTTC
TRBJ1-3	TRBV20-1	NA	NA	CSASDRSSGNTIYF	TGCAGTGCCTCGGACAGATCATCTGGAAACACCATATATTTT
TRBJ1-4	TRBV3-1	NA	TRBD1	CARTWTGRNEKLFF	TGTGCCAGAACCTGGACAGGGCGTAATGAAAAACTGTTTTTT
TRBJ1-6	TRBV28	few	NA	CASTGKSRSPLHF	TGTGCCAGCACCGGTAAATCTCGTTCACCCCTCCACTTT
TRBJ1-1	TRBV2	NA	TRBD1	CASRTQGGTEAFF	TGTGCCAGCAGGACACAGGGGGGAACTGAAGCTTTCTTT
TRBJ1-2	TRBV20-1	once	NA	CSASRTPARGYTF	TGCAGTGCTAGTCGGACACCCGCACGGGGCTACACCTTC
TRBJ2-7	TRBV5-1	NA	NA	CASSSPDVSYEQYF	TGCGCCAGCAGCTCTCCGGACGTCTCCTACGAGCAGTACTTC
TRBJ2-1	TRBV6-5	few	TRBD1	CASSSRRQGLSYNEQFF	TGTGCCAGCAGTTCGCGCCGACAGGGCCTTTCCTACAATGAGCAGTTCTTC
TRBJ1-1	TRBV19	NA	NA	CASNFRNTEAFF	TGTGCCAGCAACTTTCGGAACACTGAAGCTTTCTTT
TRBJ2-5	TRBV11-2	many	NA	CASSLAGGAETQYF	TGTGCCAGCAGCTTAGCGGGCGGGGCCGAGACCCAGTACTTC
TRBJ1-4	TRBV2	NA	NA	CASGRFSGTNSEKLFF	TGTGCCAGCGGGCGATTTTCCGGGACTAATAGTGAAAAACTGTTTTTT
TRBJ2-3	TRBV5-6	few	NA	CASSLRGYTDTQYF	TGTGCCAGCAGCTTGAGGGGATACACAGATACGCAGTATTTT
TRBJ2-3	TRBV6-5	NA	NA	CASSYQGRGYF	TGTGCCAGCAGTTATCAGGGGCGCGGGTATTTT
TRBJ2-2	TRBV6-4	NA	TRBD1	CASRPTGLSTGELFF	TGTGCCAGCAGACCGACAGGGTTGAGCACCGGGGAGCTGTTTTTT
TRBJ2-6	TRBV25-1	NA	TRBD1	CASGQGAYGANVLTF	TGTGCCTCCGGACAGGGGGCGTACGGGGCCAACGTCCTGACTTTC
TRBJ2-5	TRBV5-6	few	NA	CASSPLGSLQETQYF	TGTGCCAGCAGCCCCCTCGGGAGTCTCCAAGAGACCCAGTACTTC
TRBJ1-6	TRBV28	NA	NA	CASRSSVGSPLHF	TGTGCCAGCAGGTCGTCTGTCGGTTCACCCCTCCACTTT
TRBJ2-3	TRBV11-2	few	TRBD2	CASSSRGLAGSGTQYF	TGTGCCAGCAGCTCGCGGGGACTAGCGGGGTCGGGTACGCAGTATTTT